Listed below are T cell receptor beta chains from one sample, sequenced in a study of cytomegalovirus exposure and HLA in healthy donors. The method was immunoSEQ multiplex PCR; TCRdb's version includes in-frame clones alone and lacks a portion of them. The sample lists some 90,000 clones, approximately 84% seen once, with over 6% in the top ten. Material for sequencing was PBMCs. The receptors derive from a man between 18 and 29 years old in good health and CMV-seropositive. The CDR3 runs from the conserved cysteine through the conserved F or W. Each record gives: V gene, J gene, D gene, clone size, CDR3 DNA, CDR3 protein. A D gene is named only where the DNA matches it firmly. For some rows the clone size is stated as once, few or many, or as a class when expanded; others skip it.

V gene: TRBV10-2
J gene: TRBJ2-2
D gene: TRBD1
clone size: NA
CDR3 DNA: TGCGCCAGCGCAGGACAGGGGGGAGACACCGGGGAGCTGTTTTTT
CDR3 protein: CASAGQGGDTGELFF

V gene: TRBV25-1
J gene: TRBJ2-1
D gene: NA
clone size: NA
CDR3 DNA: TGTGCCAGCAGTGCCGAGCTCCACAATGAGCAGTTCTTC
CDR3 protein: CASSAELHNEQFF

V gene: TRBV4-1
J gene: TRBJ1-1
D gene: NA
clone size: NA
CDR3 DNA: TGCGCCAGCAGCCAAGAAGCGCGCGACACTGAAGCTTTCTTT
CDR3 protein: CASSQEARDTEAFF

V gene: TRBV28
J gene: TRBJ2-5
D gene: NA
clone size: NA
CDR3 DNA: TGTGCCAGCAGAAGTACCGGAGGGGACGAAGAGACCCAGTACTTC
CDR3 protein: CASRSTGGDEETQYF

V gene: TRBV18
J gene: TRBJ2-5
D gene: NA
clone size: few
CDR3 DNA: TGTGCCAGCTCACCACTCTCCGAAGAGACCCAGTACTTC
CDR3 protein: CASSPLSEETQYF

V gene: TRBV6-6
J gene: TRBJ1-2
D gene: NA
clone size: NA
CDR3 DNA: TGTGCCAGCAGTTACCAGGATGGCTACACCTTC
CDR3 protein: CASSYQDGYTF

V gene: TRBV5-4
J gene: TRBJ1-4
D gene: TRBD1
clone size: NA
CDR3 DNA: TGTGCCAGCAGCATAAGACAGGGAACAACTAATGAAAAACTGTTTTTT
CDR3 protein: CASSIRQGTTNEKLFF

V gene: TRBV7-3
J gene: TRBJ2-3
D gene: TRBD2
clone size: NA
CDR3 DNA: TGTGCCAGCAGCCCAGACGGACTAGCGGGAGGCTCAAGGGGAGATACGCAGTATTTT
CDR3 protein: CASSPDGLAGGSRGDTQYF

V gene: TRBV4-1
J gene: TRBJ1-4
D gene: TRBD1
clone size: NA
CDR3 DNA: TGCGCCAGCAGCCAAGATAGGACAGGGGTCGCAGCTAATGAAAAACTGTTTTTT
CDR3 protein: CASSQDRTGVAANEKLFF

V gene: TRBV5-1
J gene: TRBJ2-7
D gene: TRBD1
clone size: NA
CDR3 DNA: TGCGCCAGCAGCTCTCGACAGGGTCCGGCGTACGAGCAGTACTTC
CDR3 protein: CASSSRQGPAYEQYF

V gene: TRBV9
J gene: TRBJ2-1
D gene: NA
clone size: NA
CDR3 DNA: TGTGCCAGCAGCGTTATAAGGGGGTCCTACAATGAGCAGTTCTTC
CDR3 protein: CASSVIRGSYNEQFF

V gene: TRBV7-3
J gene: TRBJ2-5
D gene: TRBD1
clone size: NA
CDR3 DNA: TGTGCCAGCAGCAGAGACAGGGGGGAGACCCAGTACTTC
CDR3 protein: CASSRDRGETQYF

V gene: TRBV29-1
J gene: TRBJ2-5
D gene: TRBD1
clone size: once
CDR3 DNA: TGCAGCGTTGCTCGGACAGGGGGCGGTGAGACCCAGTACTTC
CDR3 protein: CSVARTGGGETQYF

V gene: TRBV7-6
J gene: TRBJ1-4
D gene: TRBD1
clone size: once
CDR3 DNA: TGTGCCAGCAGCTTAGCTAAGCCGCAGGGGGCGGGGGATGAAAAACTGTTTTTT
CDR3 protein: CASSLAKPQGAGDEKLFF

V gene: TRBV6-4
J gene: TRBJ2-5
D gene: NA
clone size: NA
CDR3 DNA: TGTGCCAGCAGTGCACAAGAGACCCAGTACTTC
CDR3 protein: CASSAQETQYF

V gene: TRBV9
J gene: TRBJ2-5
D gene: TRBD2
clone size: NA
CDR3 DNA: TGTGCCAGCAGCGTAGCTCTAGCGGGACAAGAGACCCAGTACTTC
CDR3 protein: CASSVALAGQETQYF

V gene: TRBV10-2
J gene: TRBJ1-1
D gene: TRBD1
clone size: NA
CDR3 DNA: TGCGCCAGCAGTGGAGGACAGGCTTATCGGAACACTGAAGCTTTCTTT
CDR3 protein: CASSGGQAYRNTEAFF

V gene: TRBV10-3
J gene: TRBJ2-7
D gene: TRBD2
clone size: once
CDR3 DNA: TGTGCCATCACCCCGGGACTAGCCTCCTACGAGCAGTACTTC
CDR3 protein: CAITPGLASYEQYF

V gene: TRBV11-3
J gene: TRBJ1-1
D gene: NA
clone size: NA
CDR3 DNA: TGTGCCAGCGGTTGGGGGGTAACTGAAGCTTTCTTT
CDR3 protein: CASGWGVTEAFF

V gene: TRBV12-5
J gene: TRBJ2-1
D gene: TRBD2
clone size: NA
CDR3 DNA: TGTGCTAGTGGTTTGGTTGCCGGACTAGCGGGACCCAATGAGCAGTTCTTC
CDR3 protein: CASGLVAGLAGPNEQFF

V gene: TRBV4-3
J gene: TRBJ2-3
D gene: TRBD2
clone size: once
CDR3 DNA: TGCGCCAGCAGCCAGACAGCGGGGGCTTACACAGATACGCAGTATTTT
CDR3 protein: CASSQTAGAYTDTQYF

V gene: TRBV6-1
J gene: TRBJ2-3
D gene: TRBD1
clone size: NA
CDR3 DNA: TGTGCCAGCAGCGAAATAGGGACAGGATCCACAGATACGCAGTATTTT
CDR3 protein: CASSEIGTGSTDTQYF

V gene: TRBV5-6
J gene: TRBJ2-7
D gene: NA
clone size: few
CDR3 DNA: TGTGCCAGCAGCCAGGGACAAATAAGCCCCTACGAGCAGTACTTC
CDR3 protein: CASSQGQISPYEQYF

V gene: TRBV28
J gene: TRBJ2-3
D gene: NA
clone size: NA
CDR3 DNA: TGTGCCAGCAGCTCCTTTGGGGGCGATACGCAGTATTTT
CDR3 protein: CASSSFGGDTQYF

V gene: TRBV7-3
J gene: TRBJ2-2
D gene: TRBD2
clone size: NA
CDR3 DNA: TGTGCCAGCAGCTTACTGGGACTAGCGGGTACCGGGGAGCTGTTTTTT
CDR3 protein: CASSLLGLAGTGELFF

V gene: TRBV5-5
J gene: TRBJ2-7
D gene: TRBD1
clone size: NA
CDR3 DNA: TGTGCCAGCAGCTCAGGGGGCGAGGTTAGCGAGCAGTACTTC
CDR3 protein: CASSSGGEVSEQYF

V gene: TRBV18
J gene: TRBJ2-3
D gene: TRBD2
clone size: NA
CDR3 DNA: TGTGCCAGCTCACCAACAGTAGCGGGTACAGATACGCAGTATTTT
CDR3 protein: CASSPTVAGTDTQYF

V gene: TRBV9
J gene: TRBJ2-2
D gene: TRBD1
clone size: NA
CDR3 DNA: TGTGCCAGCAGCGAGGGACAGATCAACACCGGGGAGCTGTTTTTT
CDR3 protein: CASSEGQINTGELFF

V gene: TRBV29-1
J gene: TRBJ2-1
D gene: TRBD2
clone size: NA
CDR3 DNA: TGCAGCGTAGGACCTAGCGGGGGGCCCAATGAGCAGTTCTTC
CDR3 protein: CSVGPSGGPNEQFF

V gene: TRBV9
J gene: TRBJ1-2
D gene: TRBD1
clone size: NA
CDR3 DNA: TGTGCCAGCAGCGCCCCCCAAGGGACAGGGGGCGATTGGGGCTACACCTTC
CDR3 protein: CASSAPQGTGGDWGYTF

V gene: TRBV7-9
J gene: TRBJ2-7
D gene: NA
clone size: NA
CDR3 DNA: TGTGCCAGCAGCCCCGGGTTTTCCTACGAGCAGTACTTC
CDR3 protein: CASSPGFSYEQYF

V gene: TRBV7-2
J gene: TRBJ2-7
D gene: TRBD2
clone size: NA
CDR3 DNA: TGTGCCAGCAGCTTTCGGGGTGGCGGGAGGAGCTACGAGCAGTACTTC
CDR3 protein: CASSFRGGGRSYEQYF

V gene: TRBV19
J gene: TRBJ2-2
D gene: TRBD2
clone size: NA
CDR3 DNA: TGTGCCAGTAAGACTAGCGGGGGAACGACCGGGGAGCTGTTTTTT
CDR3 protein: CASKTSGGTTGELFF

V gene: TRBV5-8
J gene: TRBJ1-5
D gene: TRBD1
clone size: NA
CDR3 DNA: TGTGCCAGCAGTTATGGGGACAGGGGAATTCAGCCCCAGCATTTT
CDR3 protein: CASSYGDRGIQPQHF

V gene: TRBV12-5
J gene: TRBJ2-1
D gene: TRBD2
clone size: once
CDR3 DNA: TGTGCTAGTGGTTTGGTAAGGGGAGGACTAGCGGGGGCCTGGTCCAACAATGAGCAGTTCTTC
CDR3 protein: CASGLVRGGLAGAWSNNEQFF

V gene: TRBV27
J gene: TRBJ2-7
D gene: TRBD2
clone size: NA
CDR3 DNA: TGTGCCAGCAGTCACTCCTGGCGGGAGGGCCCGGTTGAGCAGTACTTC
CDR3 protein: CASSHSWREGPVEQYF

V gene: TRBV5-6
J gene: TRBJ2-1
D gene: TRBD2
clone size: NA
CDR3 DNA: TGTGCCAGCAGCTTGGGGCTAGCGGGGCACTACAATGAGCAGTTCTTC
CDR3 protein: CASSLGLAGHYNEQFF

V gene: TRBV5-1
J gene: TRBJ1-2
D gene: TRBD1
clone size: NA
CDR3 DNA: TGCGCCAGCAGCTCCGGACAGGGGACTGGCTACACCTTC
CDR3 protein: CASSSGQGTGYTF

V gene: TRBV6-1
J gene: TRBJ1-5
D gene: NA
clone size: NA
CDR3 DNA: TGTGCCAGCAGTGCACTGATACGGGAATCGGGGCAGCCCCAGCATTTT
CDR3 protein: CASSALIRESGQPQHF

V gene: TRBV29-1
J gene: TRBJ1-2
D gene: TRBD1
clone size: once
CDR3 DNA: TGCAGCGTCCCTGGGGGACAGGGGGTTCATGGCTACACCTTC
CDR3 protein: CSVPGGQGVHGYTF

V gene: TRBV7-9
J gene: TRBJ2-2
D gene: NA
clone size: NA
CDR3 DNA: TGTGCCAGCAGCTTAGCTAGCGAAGCCGGGGAGCTGTTTTTT
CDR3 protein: CASSLASEAGELFF

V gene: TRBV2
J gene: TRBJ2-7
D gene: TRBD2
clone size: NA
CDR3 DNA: TGTGCCAGCAGTGACCGAGCGGGGAGGACCCCCTACGAGCAGTACTTC
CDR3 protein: CASSDRAGRTPYEQYF

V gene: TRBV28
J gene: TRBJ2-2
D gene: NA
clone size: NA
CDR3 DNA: TGTGCCAGCAGTTTAGGAGGGGGCAACACCGGGGAGCTGTTTTTT
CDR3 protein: CASSLGGGNTGELFF

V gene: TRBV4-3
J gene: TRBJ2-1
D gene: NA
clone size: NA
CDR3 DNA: TGCGCCAGCAGCCAACGGGGACACTCCCGGGCTTACAATGAGCAGTTCTTC
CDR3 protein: CASSQRGHSRAYNEQFF

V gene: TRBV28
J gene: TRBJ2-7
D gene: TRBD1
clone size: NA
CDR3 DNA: TGTGCCAGCAGAAGACAGGGGGCGGAAGAGCAGTACTTC
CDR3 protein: CASRRQGAEEQYF

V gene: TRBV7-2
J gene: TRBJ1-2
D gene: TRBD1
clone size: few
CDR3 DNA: TGTGCCAGCAGCGCGGGACAGGGGGACTATGGCTACACCTTC
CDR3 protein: CASSAGQGDYGYTF

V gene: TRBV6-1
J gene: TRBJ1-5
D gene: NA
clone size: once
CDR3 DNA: TGTGCCAGCAGTGACGAGAGGCTAAATCAGCCCCAGCATTTT
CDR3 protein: CASSDERLNQPQHF

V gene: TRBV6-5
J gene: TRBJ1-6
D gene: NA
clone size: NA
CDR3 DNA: TGTGCCAGCAGTTACAGGAAGGCAGGGGATTCACCCCTCCACTTT
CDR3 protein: CASSYRKAGDSPLHF

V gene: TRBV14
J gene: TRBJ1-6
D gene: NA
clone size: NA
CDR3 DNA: TGTGCCAGCAGAAACGACAGTATACTGATCTATAATTCACCCCTCCACTTT
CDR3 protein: CASRNDSILIYNSPLHF

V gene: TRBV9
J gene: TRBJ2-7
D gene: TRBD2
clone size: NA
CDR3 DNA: TGTGCCAGCAGCGTAGTAGGTCTAGCGGGGGAGGAGCAGTACTTC
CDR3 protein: CASSVVGLAGEEQYF

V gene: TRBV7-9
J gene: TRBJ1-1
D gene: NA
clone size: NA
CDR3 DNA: TGTGCCAGCAGCTTGGGCCCAATGAACACTGAAGCTTTCTTT
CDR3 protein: CASSLGPMNTEAFF

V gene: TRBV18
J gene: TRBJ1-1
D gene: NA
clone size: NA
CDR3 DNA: TGTGCCAGCTCACCCATAAACACCGATGAAGCTTTCTTT
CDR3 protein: CASSPINTDEAFF

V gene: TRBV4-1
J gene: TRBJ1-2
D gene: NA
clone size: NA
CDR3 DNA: TGCGCCAGCAGCCAAGAGGTCTCAGGGGATGGCTATGGCTACACCTTC
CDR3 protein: CASSQEVSGDGYGYTF

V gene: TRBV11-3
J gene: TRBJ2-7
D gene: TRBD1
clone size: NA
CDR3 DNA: TGTGCCAGCAGCTTAGAAACCGGGACAGGCTACGAGCAGTACTTC
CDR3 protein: CASSLETGTGYEQYF

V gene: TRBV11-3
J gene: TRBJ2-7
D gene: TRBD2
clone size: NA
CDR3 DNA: TGTGCCAGCAGCTTTACTAGCGGGAGGGAGATTCCGACTTACGAGCAGTACTTC
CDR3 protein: CASSFTSGREIPTYEQYF